This T cell receptor (beta chain) comes out of a study of tumor-infiltrating lymphocytes in primary liver carcinoma. Looking at the study overall: Tumors measured about 4.2 to 11 cm and were stage T1-T3 N0M0.

Remarks on this clonotype: Its antigen is unknown.

The researchers produced TCR beta cDNA from around 500 ng total RNA with a constant-region primer. Construction of TCR beta libraries relied on three successive nested multiplex PCR rounds employing slightly modified ARM-PCR. Researchers ran the first two PCR rounds for approximately 9 cycles each with TRBV1-TRBV30 forward primers and a C-beta reverse primer. TCRdb used MiXCR to reprocess the multiplex PCR reads, holding one entry per CDR3 protein. The sample has tens of thousands of distinct CDR3 sequences, roughly 72% seen once. CDR1 is MNHEY and CDR2 is SVGAGI in the germline V gene. This CDR3 is 12 amino acids long. Study-wide points: Against blood, tumors held a significantly higher top-250-clone fraction (p = 0.039). Tumor region pairs showed greater overlap than either tumor-adjacent or tumor-blood pairs did.

Co-extracted RNA and DNA came from about 19-30 mg of unsorted bulk tissue. This sequence joins TRBV6-5 and TRBJ2-4, with 8 bases matching TRBD2. The sequencing sample was made of tumor-adjacent normal liver tissue. This clonotype was obtained from a man aged 35 to 55 with primary liver carcinoma and hepatitis B virus infection. The CDR3, as DNA: TGTTCCAACACTAGCGGAGGGGACATTCAGTACTTC. Amino acid sequence: CSNTSGGDIQYF.